This TCR beta chain was retrieved from a study of T cells in Graves' hyperthyroidism and ophthalmopathy (dated by TCRdb to about 2019). About the investigation overall: Peripheral blood samples were taken at the time of initial diagnosis, prior to any treatment. A discovery cohort of about a hundred patients, 43 with Graves' ophthalmopathy and over 55 with stable Graves' hyperthyroidism, was used to find distinguishing TCR V-J signatures. The study also compared thyroid tissue and blood T-cell repertoires from 6 or 7 Graves' hyperthyroidism patients. The paper reports TCR Vbeta CDR3 sequencing of roughly 140 peripheral blood samples: over 40 ophthalmopathy, over 70 hyperthyroidism and approximately 17 progressor patients. After sampling, hyperthyroidism patients received methimazole starting at 30 mg daily, and ophthalmopathy patients received high-dose intravenous methylprednisolone. For training and testing, the 100 or so patients in the discovery cohort were randomly divided in a 7:3 ratio. Whether ophthalmopathy could be predicted prospectively was tested in an independent validation cohort made up of some 20 hyperthyroidism patients plus 17 patients who later progressed to ophthalmopathy. Study-wide findings and limitations: Most expanded thyroid clonotypes (frequency above 0.001) were also found in blood, which suggests that blood repertoires may mirror thyroid immune responses. During validation, the model predicted progression to ophthalmopathy a median of approximately 6.5 months ahead of onset, with roughly 65% sensitivity and roughly 75% specificity. A model built on a 13 V-J signature distinguished ophthalmopathy from stable hyperthyroidism, reaching around 88% sensitivity and 81.08% specificity in cross-validation and 80%/75% in testing. No statistical method was used to fix the sample size in advance, and group allocation was not hidden from the investigators.

The CDR3 measures 14 amino acids from cysteine to phenylalanine. Of all the DNA, just the CDR3 is kept, 42 bases in frame from base 1. As encoded in the germline V gene, CDR1 is KGHSH while CDR2 is LQKENI. V sheds 6 bases and J sheds 0 bases, leaving 6 bases between their ends. Ophthalmopathy patients had moderately to severely active disease, Clinical Activity Score of at least 3, NOSPECS grade of at least 4, and duration under 3 months. The study excluded patients with uncontrolled infections, other autoimmune diseases, pregnancy or lactation. Clinical symptoms, serum thyroxine and TRAb, thyroid ultrasound, and orbital computed tomography formed the basis for the diagnoses. Ficoll-Paque density gradient centrifugation was used to isolate PBMCs from about 9.4 ml of fresh peripheral blood. Total RNA was extracted with Trizol reagent, and quality was checked on an Agilent 2100 Bioanalyzer. The TCR beta CDR3 regions were amplified from the RNA transcripts. For the first round of RT-PCR on the TCR CDR3, the HTBI primer set was used together with the Qiagen OneStep RT-PCR kit. Libraries were constructed in a second round of multiplex PCR, after which size selection and purification were carried out. Paired-end sequencing of the libraries was performed with 100 bp reads on an Illumina HiSeq2000. The authors' analysis ran thus. Raw data were processed with SOAPnuke, discarding reads with adapters, uncalled bases, mean Phred below 15, or no exact constant-primer or identifier match. COPE v1.2.5 was used to merge the high-quality paired reads, and each unique nucleotide sequence was defined as a clonotype. MiTCR v1.1 was used to align the clonotypes against IMGT TRBV, TRBD and TRBJ reference segments. The analysis included only V-J combinations with a frequency above 0.0001, which together covered approximately 99% of the repertoires. A TCS score was defined as the ratio of F50 (clonal expansion) to E x V (chaos), with BLOSUM62-based TCRdist applied between CDR3 peptides within each V-J. Welch's t-statistics and random forest reduced 450 to 600 V-J features to roughly 13, which were used in a naive Bayes classifier (R e1071). TCRdb ran its own pipeline on the public reads, namely fastp trimming at Q25 and MiXCR clone calling, and kept in-frame beta chains. Each CDR3 protein gets just one entry, which takes the most common genes and DNA from the rows behind it. The V and J calls reflect TCRdb's pipeline rather than the authors' work. The sample has 450,000 to 500,000 distinct CDR3 sequences on record, around a fifth of them singletons. 45% to 55% of the sample is held by the ten biggest clonotypes.

On this clonotype: The antigen it recognizes is unknown. There are no base qualities to consult, and no much larger clone falls within one base.

The sequence links TRBV18 to TRBJ2-6; the D gene assignment is ambiguous. The source is a woman in her 70s with Graves' ophthalmopathy. Material: blood. The bases are TGTGCCAGCTCCCTCCTCTCTGGGGCCAACGTCCTGACTTTC. Translated, it gives CASSLLSGANVLTF.